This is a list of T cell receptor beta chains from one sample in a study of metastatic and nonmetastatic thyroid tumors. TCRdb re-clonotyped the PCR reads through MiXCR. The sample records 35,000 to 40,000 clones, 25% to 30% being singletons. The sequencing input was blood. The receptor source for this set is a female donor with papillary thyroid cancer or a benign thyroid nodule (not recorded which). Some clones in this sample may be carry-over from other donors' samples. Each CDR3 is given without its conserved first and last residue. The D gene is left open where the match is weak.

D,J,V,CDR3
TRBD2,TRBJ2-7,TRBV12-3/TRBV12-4,ASSLKVAGDYEQY
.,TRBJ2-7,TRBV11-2,ASSQASIPYEQY
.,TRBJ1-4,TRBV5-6,ASSLWSRAAEKLF
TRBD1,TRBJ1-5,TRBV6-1,ASSEGQGQQPQH
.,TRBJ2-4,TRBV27,ASSLLGGTGDIQY
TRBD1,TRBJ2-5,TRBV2,ASSAGTEETQY
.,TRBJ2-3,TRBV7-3,ASNRRGGGTDTQY
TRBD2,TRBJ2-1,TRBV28,ASTLGPSGGTYNEQF
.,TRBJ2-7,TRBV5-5,ASSVLGTPNEEQY
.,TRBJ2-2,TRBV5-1,ASSPGVGIPGELL